This TCR beta chain was captured in a study of T-cell reconstitution after alpha-beta-depleted transplantation in children. Unique molecular identifiers were used to barcode this TCRbeta library. Each CDR3 protein is one row after TCRdb ran MiXCR on the PCR reads. The table has over 550,000 distinct CDR3 sequences, roughly a tenth seen once. The CDR3 length is 14 residues. Germline CDR1 and CDR2: LNHNV and YYDKDF (reference sequence). Trimming removed 7 bases from V and 8 bases from J, with 18 bases in between. The gene calls are TRBV15 and TRBJ2-1; D may be TRBD2 (6 bases). The origin of this receptor is a human donor who donated a stem cell graft to a child with acute myeloid leukemia. Sequences were derived from PBMCs from the stem cell graft donor, sampled from the stem cell graft. CDR3 sequence reads: CATKREERVDEQFF. CDR3 DNA: TGTGCCACCAAGCGCGAGGAGCGGGTAGATGAGCAGTTCTTC.